This passage covers 19 T cell receptor beta chains from one sample sequenced in a study of cytomegalovirus exposure and HLA in healthy donors. The study ran its PCR with 60 Vbeta and 13 Jbeta primers. Generated by immunoSEQ multiplex PCR, the TCRdb table keeps only in-frame clones and is missing some. The sample records approximately 100,000 clones, about 68% being singletons. Sequenced material: PBMCs. The receptors shown here come from a human donor in good health.

The chain has TRBV10-3 and TRBJ2-3; D is possibly TRBD1 (7 bases). V dropped 2 bases and J dropped 4 bases, with 13 bases sitting between them. This CDR3 contains 15 residues. Germline CDR1 and CDR2: ENHRY and SYGVKD. The CDR3 DNA follows: TGTGCCATCAGTGAGCTCCCAGGGGGGTCAGATACGCAGTATTTT. As protein: CAISELPGGSDTQYF.

The chain employs TRBV6-9 and TRBJ2-3; 10 nucleotides match TRBD2. V was clipped by 6 bases and J by 2 bases; unmatched bases: 20. Per germline, CDR1 MNHGY and CDR2 SVAAGI. This CDR3 contains 20 residues. The CDR3 nucleotides are TGTGCCAGCAGCACTGTTTGGATAGCGGGGGGTCCCCGGGTCACAGATACGCAGTATTTT. Translating gives CASSTVWIAGGPRVTDTQYF.

The J gene is TRBJ2-1, the V gene TRBV5-1; TRBD1 matches at 8 bases. There are 16 residues in the CDR3. CDR1 SGHRS and CDR2 YFSETQ come from the germline V gene. V trimming: 4 bases; J trimming: 2 bases; junction bases outside the gene matches: 8. The CDR3 sequence is CASSLEAGGPYNEQFF. The CDR3 DNA sequence: TGCGCCAGCAGCCTGGAGGCAGGGGGCCCCTACAATGAGCAGTTCTTC.

The chain combines TRBV6-5 with TRBJ1-4; 7 bases are shared with TRBD1. The germline V gene encodes CDR1 MNHEY and CDR2 SVGAGI. CDR3 length: 14 residues. J gave up 7 bases and V 2 bases, and 4 bases lay outside the gene matches. The CDR3 region is CASSYLRDSEKLFF. The CDR3 coding sequence is TGTGCCAGCAGTTACCTCCGGGACAGTGAAAAACTGTTTTTT.

The V call is TRBV2, the J call TRBJ2-5, with TRBD2 matching over 12 bases. The junction had 10 bases not matched to a gene; V was cut back by 6 bases and J by 8 bases. Germline assignment: CDR1 SNHLY and CDR2 FYNNEI. The CDR3 sequence is 15 residues long. The CDR3 here is CASSPGLAGSATQYF. The CDR3 bases are TGTGCCAGCAGCCCCGGACTAGCGGGGTCGGCTACCCAGTACTTC.

The chain recombines TRBV5-4 with TRBJ2-5; D gene ambiguous. Per germline, CDR1 SGHNT and CDR2 YYREEE (reference sequence). The V and J ends lost 4 bases and 5 bases respectively, with 12 bases between them. This CDR3 region has 13 residues. The CDR3 nucleotides read TGTGCCAGCAGCACTAAAAACGACGAGACCCAGTACTTC. This sequence encodes CASSTKNDETQYF.

The CDR3 protein is CASSLARDREGKAFF. CDR3 coding DNA: TGTGCCAGCAGCTTAGCCCGGGACAGGGAGGGGAAAGCTTTCTTT. The chain has TRBV7-8 and TRBJ1-1; 9 nucleotides agree with TRBD1. CDR1 is SGHVS and CDR2 is FQNEAQ in the germline V gene. This CDR3 has 15 amino acids. Trimming removed 0 bases from V and 9 bases from J; junction bases left unmatched: 8.

The chain recombines TRBV4-2 with TRBJ2-2; 9 nucleotides line up with TRBD2. CDR1 is LGHNA, CDR2 YNFKEQ, per germline. This CDR3 is built from 18 residues. Trimming at V came to 2 bases and at J to 1 base, leaving 8 bases not matched to a gene. The DNA for the CDR3 is TGTGCCAGCAGCCAAAAGCGGGGGGAAACTTTGAACACCGGGGAGCTGTTTTTT. Amino acids: CASSQKRGETLNTGELFF.

This chain connects TRBV7-8 to TRBJ2-2, with 12 bases aligning to TRBD2. The trim removed 0 bases at V and 5 bases at J, leaving 7 bases unmatched. Germline V gene lookup returns CDR1 SGHVS and CDR2 FQNEAQ. The CDR3 totals 18 residues. The chain's CDR3 is CASSLARRTSGATGELFF. For the CDR3, the DNA is TGTGCCAGCAGCTTAGCCCGTCGGACTAGCGGGGCTACCGGGGAGCTGTTTTTT. The variable domain in full, with the rest retrieved from reference TRBV7-8 and TRBJ2-2, is GAGVSQSPRYKVAKRGQDVALRCDPISGHVSLFWYQQALGQGPEFLTYFQNEAQLDKSGLPSDRFFAERPEGSVSTLKIQRTQQEDSAVYLCASSLARRTSGATGELFFGEGSRLTVL.

This clone was detected only a few times. V is TRBV6-1 and J is TRBJ1-5, with D unresolved. CDR1 and CDR2 (germline): MNHNS, SASEGT. This CDR3 comprises 13 residues. V was shortened by 8 bases and J by 4 bases, with 12 bases between the two germline ends. CDR3 nucleotides: TGTGCCAGCGCCTTTGAGGCGAATCAGCCCCAGCATTTT. Residues: CASAFEANQPQHF.

This clone was counted a few times. The genes are TRBV7-2 and TRBJ2-7; 9 bases are shared with TRBD2. The CDR3 has 15 residues. With 1 base clipped from V and 2 bases from J, the junction kept 3 bases outside the gene matches. Germline V gene sequence: CDR1 SGHTA, CDR2 FQGNSA. The CDR3 here is CASSLGASGAYEQYF. Here the CDR3 DNA reads TGTGCCAGCAGCTTAGGAGCTAGCGGGGCCTACGAGCAGTACTTC.

The chain combines TRBV7-2 with TRBJ2-7; TRBD1 agrees at 8 bases. Trimming removed 3 bases from V and 4 bases from J; junction bases left unmatched: 8. CDR1 is SGHTA and CDR2 is FQGNSA in the germline V gene. This CDR3 has 15 amino acids. CDR3: CASSFLQGGGYEQYF. The CDR3 DNA reads TGTGCCAGCAGCTTTTTACAGGGGGGAGGATACGAGCAGTACTTC.

This clone was detected only a few times. This chain links TRBV7-2 with TRBJ2-1; 7 nucleotides match TRBD2. The CDR3 runs 13 residues. Unmatched junction bases numbered 1, after V lost 1 base and J lost 7 bases. Germline values: CDR1 SGHTA, CDR2 FQGNSA. For the CDR3, the DNA is TGTGCCAGCAGCTTAGTGGGGGGGAATGAGCAGTTCTTC. It translates to CASSLVGGNEQFF.

The V gene is TRBV9, the J gene TRBJ2-1; TRBD2 matches at 7 bases. CDR3 length: 15 amino acids. Germline V gene data show CDR1 as SGDLS and CDR2 as YYNGEE. The junction had 4 bases not matched to a gene; V was cut back by 0 bases and J by 4 bases. The CDR3 loop is CASSVGLAEYNEQFF. Here the CDR3 DNA reads TGTGCCAGCAGCGTAGGGCTAGCGGAGTACAATGAGCAGTTCTTC.

This clone has a handful of counts. The CDR3 reads CASSPETPGQGYGYTF. As DNA, the CDR3 is TGTGCCAGTAGTCCAGAAACACCGGGACAGGGATACGGCTACACCTTC. The chain couples TRBV19 to TRBJ1-2; TRBD1 agrees at 9 bases. This CDR3 is built from 16 residues. V lost 5 bases and J lost 8; bases outside the gene matches: 15. The germline V gene has CDR1 LNHDA and CDR2 SQIVND (reference sequence).

V and J are TRBV13 and TRBJ2-7, with TRBD2 matching 8 bases. The length of the CDR3 is 17 residues. V lost 5 bases, J lost 1 base, and 13 bases stayed unmatched. CDR1 and CDR2 from the germline V gene are PRHDT and FYEKMQ (reference sequence). The CDR3 loop reads CASSGTSPGPASYEQYF. The CDR3 coding sequence is TGTGCCAGCAGCGGGACTAGTCCTGGCCCGGCATCCTACGAGCAGTACTTC.

In regard to this clone: The same CDR3 can be traced to other DNA sequences in this sample. The chain links TRBV11-1 to TRBJ1-1; D is unclear. Germline lookup yields CDR1 SGHAT and CDR2 FQDESV (reference sequence). V was clipped by 1 base and J by 4 bases, with 10 bases between them. The CDR3 runs to 14 residues. CDR3 nucleotides: TGTGCCAGCAGCTTAGGACGAGGCAGCACTGAAGCTTTCTTT. It codes for CASSLGRGSTEAFF.

In this sample, this clone turned up a few times. The CDR3, as DNA: TGCGCCAGCAGCTCAGGACAGGGGGCACATGAGCAGTTCTTC. Its translation: CASSSGQGAHEQFF. V gene TRBV5-1 combines with J gene TRBJ2-1, with TRBD1 identical over 11 bases. This CDR3 has 14 amino acids. Trimming at V came to 3 bases and at J to 8 bases, leaving 4 bases not matched to a gene. Germline V gene data show CDR1 as SGHRS and CDR2 as YFSETQ.

This clone was counted a few times. The gene calls are TRBV7-2 and TRBJ2-7; D is perhaps TRBD1 (5 bases). The CDR3 has 11 residues. Germline loops: CDR1 SGHTA, CDR2 FQGNSA. V was clipped by 5 bases and J by 6 bases, with 8 bases between them. The CDR3 spells CASSARVEQYF. For the CDR3, the DNA is TGTGCCAGCAGCGCCAGGGTCGAGCAGTACTTC.